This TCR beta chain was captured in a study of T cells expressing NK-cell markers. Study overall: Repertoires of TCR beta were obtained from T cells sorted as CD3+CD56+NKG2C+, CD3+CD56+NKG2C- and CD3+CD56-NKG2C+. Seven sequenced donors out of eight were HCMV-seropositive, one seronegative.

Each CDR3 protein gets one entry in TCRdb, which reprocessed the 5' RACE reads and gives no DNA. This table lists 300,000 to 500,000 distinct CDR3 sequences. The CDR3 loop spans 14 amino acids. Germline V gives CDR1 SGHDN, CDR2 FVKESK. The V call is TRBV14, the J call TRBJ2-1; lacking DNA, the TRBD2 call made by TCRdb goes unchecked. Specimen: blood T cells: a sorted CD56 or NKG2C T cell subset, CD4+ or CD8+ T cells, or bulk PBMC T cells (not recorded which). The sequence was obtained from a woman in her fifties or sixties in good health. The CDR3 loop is CASIRSGSMDEQFF.